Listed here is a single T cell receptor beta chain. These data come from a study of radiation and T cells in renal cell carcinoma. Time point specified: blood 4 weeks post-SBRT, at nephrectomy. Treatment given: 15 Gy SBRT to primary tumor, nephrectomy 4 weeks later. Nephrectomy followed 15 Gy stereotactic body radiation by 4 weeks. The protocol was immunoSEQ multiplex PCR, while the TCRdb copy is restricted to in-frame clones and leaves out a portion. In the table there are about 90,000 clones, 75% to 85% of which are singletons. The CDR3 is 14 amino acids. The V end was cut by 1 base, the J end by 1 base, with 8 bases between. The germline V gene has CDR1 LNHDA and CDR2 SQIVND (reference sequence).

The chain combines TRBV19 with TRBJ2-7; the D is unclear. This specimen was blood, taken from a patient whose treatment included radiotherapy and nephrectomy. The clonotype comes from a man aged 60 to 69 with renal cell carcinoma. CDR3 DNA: TGTGCCAGTAGTATAGCCAGGTTTTCCTACGAGCAGTACTTC. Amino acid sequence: CASSIARFSYEQYF.